This T cell receptor (beta chain) appears in the sequencing data of a study of T-cell reconstitution after alpha-beta-depleted transplantation in children. This sample's TCRbeta library carried unique molecular identifier barcodes. TCRdb reprocessed the PCR reads with MiXCR, giving one entry per CDR3 protein. This sample yields about 610,000 distinct CDR3 sequences, of which under 12% are seen a single time; about 4.3% belongs to the top ten. This CDR3 contains 12 residues. The gene calls are TRBV21-1 and TRBJ1-3. TRBV21-1 is assigned pseudogene status. The sequence was collected from a human donor who donated a stem cell graft to a child with acute myeloid leukemia. The input for sequencing was PBMCs from the stem cell graft donor, taken from the stem cell graft. This CDR3 reads CASSKGWDTIYF. The CDR3 nucleotides are TGTGCCAGCAGCAAAGGGTGGGACACCATATATTTT.